The source of this TCR beta chain is a study of T cells after yellow fever vaccination. Template switching with 5'RACE generated the TCR cDNA and added a universal primer site and UMIs. TCRdb re-derived calls from the 5' RACE reads in MiXCR, one entry per CDR3 protein. This sample has some 670,000 distinct CDR3 sequences, with 9% to 15% found just once. This clonotype turned up a few times. Its antigen remains unidentified. Overall study findings and caveats: The secondary response showed a weaker magnitude and a faster peak, day 5 versus 15. Abundant bulk-derived clonotypes could contaminate FACS-sorted repertoires.

The sample here was PBMCs, taken on the day of the yellow fever booster vaccination. This TCR came from a man in his thirties or forties who received the YFV17D yellow fever vaccine.

CDR3: CASSLKGWSYEQYF. For the CDR3, the DNA is TGTGCCAGCAGCTTGAAGGGGTGGTCCTACGAGCAGTACTTC. The chain links TRBV7-2 to TRBJ2-7; the D gene is possibly TRBD1 (5 bases). The CDR3 covers 14 residues. The V end was cut by 3 bases, the J end by 1 base, with 10 bases between. The germline V gene encodes CDR1 SGHTA and CDR2 FQGNSA. The full variable domain, in which reference TRBV7-2 and TRBJ2-7 provide the parts outside the CDR3, is GAGVSQSPSNKVTEKGKDVELRCDPISGHTALYWYRQSLGQGLEFLIYFQGNSAPDKSGLPSDRFSAERTGGSVSTLTIQRTQQEDSAVYLCASSLKGWSYEQYFGPGTRLTVT.